Listed here are 32 T cell receptor beta chains from one sample, sequenced in a study of cytomegalovirus exposure and HLA in healthy donors (dated by TCRdb to between 2016 and 2019). Library preparation was by the immunoSEQ multiplex PCR assay. A mixture of 60 forward primers for TCR Vbeta segments and 13 reverse primers for TCR Jbeta segments was used in the multiplex PCR. TCRdb took over this immuneACCESS table, retaining in-frame rearrangements with V and J assigned. Such tables are incomplete; in checked studies, under half of the missing clones stem from an unresolved V gene, and the remainder is unexplained. The sample table contains about 94,000 clones; only one count was recorded for 50% to 80% of them. The ten largest account for under 5% of the sample. Input material: PBMCs. The origin of the receptors is a man aged 25 to 40 in good health and CMV-seronegative.

This clone was counted between two and nine times. The DNA of the CDR3 is TGTGCCAGTAGTTATAACTCGGGACAGGTCACCGGGGAGCTGTTTTTT. This codes for CASSYNSGQVTGELFF. The chain couples TRBV19 to TRBJ2-2; the match to TRBD1 covers 8 bases. Germline assignment: CDR1 LNHDA and CDR2 SQIVND (reference sequence). The V segment lost 5 bases and the J segment 4 bases; nucleotides outside the gene matches: 9. This CDR3 has 16 amino acids.

The rearrangement joins TRBV28 to TRBJ1-1, with a possible D match to TRBD1 (5 bases). Germline values: CDR1 MDHEN, CDR2 SYDVKM. Trimming left V 6 bases short and J 3 bases short, with 17 bases between. The CDR3 contains 15 residues. The CDR3 DNA sequence: TGTGCCAGCAGCGACAGCATGGGATCCTACACTGAAGCTTTCTTT. It encodes CASSDSMGSYTEAFF.

The rearrangement joins TRBV4-1 to TRBJ2-7, with a weak D call TRBD1 (7 bases). V was pared by 3 bases and J by 4 bases, with 19 bases between. Germline CDR1 MGHRA, CDR2 YSYEKL. CDR3 length: 16 residues. The CDR3 loop reads CASSQAIHQGGYEQYF. In DNA, the CDR3 is TGCGCCAGCAGCCAGGCCATTCATCAGGGGGGATACGAGCAGTACTTC.

The genes are TRBV7-3 and TRBJ2-7; TRBD1 agrees at 7 bases. The V segment lost 2 bases and the J segment 4 bases; nucleotides outside the gene matches: 2. The germline gives CDR1 SGHTA, CDR2 FQGTGA. The CDR3 contains 13 residues. The CDR3 spells CASSLFRGYEQYF. The CDR3 region has the DNA TGTGCCAGCAGCTTATTCAGGGGGTACGAGCAGTACTTC.

The V gene is TRBV27, the J gene TRBJ1-1, with a weak D call TRBD1 (6 bases). CDR1 is MNHEY and CDR2 is SMNVEV in the germline V gene (reference sequence). The CDR3 length is 15 residues. The germline V and J ends were trimmed by 4 bases and 0 bases, with 12 bases remaining between them. Written as DNA, the CDR3 is TGTGCCAGCAGTTCGACAGGCGAAATGAACACTGAAGCTTTCTTT. Protein: CASSSTGEMNTEAFF.

This clone was observed a few times. The rearrangement joins TRBV6-6 to TRBJ1-6; the D is unclear. The CDR3 has 15 amino acids. Germline V gene lookup returns CDR1 MNHNY and CDR2 SVGAGI (reference sequence). Trimming pared 1 base from V and 9 bases from J, leaving 13 bases between. The CDR3 DNA follows: TGTGCCAGCAGTTACTTATACCGGGAACCTTCACCCCTCCACTTT. It specifies CASSYLYREPSPLHF.

Details on this clone: This specimen includes other DNA sequences encoding the same CDR3. V is TRBV28 and J is TRBJ2-7; possible D gene TRBD1, 6 bases. Per germline, CDR1 MDHEN and CDR2 SYDVKM. The CDR3 has 13 amino acids. The V end was cut by 6 bases, the J end by 2 bases, with 11 bases between. Here the CDR3 reads CASSGTPTYEQYF. The CDR3 nucleotides are TGTGCCAGCAGCGGGACACCCACCTACGAGCAGTACTTC.

The V gene is TRBV19, the J gene TRBJ1-5; TRBD1 agrees at 8 bases. Trimming at V came to 6 bases and at J to 0 bases, leaving 4 bases not matched to a gene. CDR1 and CDR2 from the germline V gene are LNHDA and SQIVND (reference sequence). The CDR3 contains 15 residues. For the CDR3, the DNA is TGTGCCAGTAGAAGGGACAGGAGTAGCAATCAGCCCCAGCATTTT. It encodes CASRRDRSSNQPQHF.

The rearrangement joins TRBV19 to TRBJ2-7; 10 bases line up with TRBD2. The germline V gene encodes CDR1 LNHDA and CDR2 SQIVND (reference sequence). This CDR3 is 15 amino acids long. V shed 4 bases and J 1 base; nucleotides not matched to a gene: 4. CDR3 protein: CASSTLAGASYEQYF. CDR3 DNA: TGTGCCAGTAGTACCCTAGCGGGGGCGTCCTACGAGCAGTACTTC.

The V and J genes are TRBV6-6 and TRBJ2-3; TRBD2 matches at 11 bases. J gave up 5 bases and V 7 bases, and 8 bases lay outside the gene matches. CDR1 and CDR2 (germline): MNHNY, SVGAGI (reference sequence). The CDR3 sequence is 15 residues long. In nucleotides, the CDR3 is TGTGCCAGCATTGATAGCGGGAGGGGTCTAGATACGCAGTATTTT. It is translated as CASIDSGRGLDTQYF.

V gene TRBV4-2 combines with J gene TRBJ2-1, with 11 bases fitting TRBD2. J was trimmed by 8 bases and V by 0 bases; bases with no gene match: 12. Germline-derived CDR1 and CDR2 are LGHNA and YNFKEQ. This CDR3 is 18 amino acids long. CDR3 DNA: TGTGCCAGCAGCCAAGATAAGTACGGGCTAGCGGGGGGCTATGAGCAGTTCTTC. This encodes CASSQDKYGLAGGYEQFF.

The chain combines TRBV6-5 with TRBJ2-7, with 7 bases aligning to TRBD1. Trimming removed 6 bases from V and 3 bases from J; junction bases left unmatched: 11. Germline V gene sequence: CDR1 MNHEY, CDR2 SVGAGI. This CDR3 contains 15 residues. The CDR3 spells CASRINQGVLYEQYF. The CDR3 coding sequence is TGTGCCAGCAGAATTAATCAGGGGGTTCTCTACGAGCAGTACTTC.

In this sample, this clone turned up once. The chain uses TRBV7-6 and TRBJ2-3; TRBD1 aligns across 8 bases. Germline CDR1 and CDR2: SGHVS and FNYEAQ. The CDR3 contains 16 residues. With 4 bases clipped from V and 4 bases from J, the junction kept 10 bases outside the gene matches. The chain's CDR3 is CASSSPDRGLADTQYF. CDR3 bases: TGTGCCAGCAGCTCCCCCGACAGGGGCCTCGCAGATACGCAGTATTTT.

This clone has a handful of counts. The CDR3 nucleotides are TGTGCCAGCAGTTTTGGGGGCATCACTGAAGCTTTCTTT. It is translated as CASSFGGITEAFF. The V call is TRBV28, the J call TRBJ1-1, with D possibly matching TRBD1 (6 bases). Trimming left V 3 bases short and J 4 bases short, with 9 bases between. This CDR3 has 13 amino acids. The germline CDR1 and CDR2 sequences are MDHEN and SYDVKM.

The chain combines TRBV19 with TRBJ2-7; TRBD1 might be the D (5 bases). The germline CDR1 and CDR2 sequences are LNHDA and SQIVND (reference sequence). The CDR3 sequence is 13 residues long. The germline V and J ends were trimmed by 9 bases and 4 bases, with 16 bases remaining between them. CDR3 coding DNA: TGTGCCAGCAGCCGGGCAGGGATGTACGAGCAGTACTTC. Translation gives CASSRAGMYEQYF.

The J gene is TRBJ1-5, the V gene TRBV4-1; a weak D match, TRBD1 (5 bases). The CDR3 runs to 14 residues. Germline CDR1 MGHRA, CDR2 YSYEKL. The V end was cut by 3 bases, the J end by 7 bases, with 13 bases between. The CDR3 DNA reads TGCGCCAGCAGCCACCTCGCGGGGGGACAGCCCCAGCATTTT. Translation gives CASSHLAGGQPQHF.

The V gene is TRBV5-4, the J gene TRBJ2-7, with a tentative D call TRBD1 (6 bases). Trimming pared 5 bases from V and 0 bases from J, leaving 15 bases between. This CDR3 region has 15 residues. Germline V gives CDR1 SGHNT, CDR2 YYREEE (reference sequence). Written as DNA, the CDR3 is TGTGCCAGCAGACCTTGGACAGCGAGCTCCTACGAGCAGTACTTC. This translates into CASRPWTASSYEQYF. The entire variable domain, with the rest obtained from reference TRBV5-4 and TRBJ2-7, is as follows: ETGVTQSPTHLIKTRGQQVTLRCSSQSGHNTVSWYQQALGQGPQFIFQYYREEENGRGNFPPRFSGLQFPNYSSELNVNALELDDSALYLCASRPWTASSYEQYFGPGTRLTVT.

The rearrangement links TRBV9 to TRBJ2-1, with 9 bases identical to TRBD2. CDR1 is SGDLS and CDR2 is YYNGEE in the germline V gene. This CDR3 has 17 amino acids. J gave up 8 bases and V 1 base, and 13 bases lay outside the gene matches. The CDR3 DNA reads as TGTGCCAGCAGCGTAAGGGGCAGCGGGGGGCTGCTGGATGAGCAGTTCTTC. Amino acid sequence: CASSVRGSGGLLDEQFF.

This clone was counted a few times. The J gene is TRBJ1-1, the V gene TRBV10-1, with D maybe TRBD1 (6 bases). CDR1 WNHNN and CDR2 SYGVQD come from the germline V gene (reference sequence). Deletions cut 2 bases from V and 6 bases from J, with 16 bases between. This CDR3 contains 15 residues. CDR3 in amino acids: CASSETGGAKSEAFF. CDR3 nucleotides: TGCGCCAGCAGTGAGACTGGGGGCGCGAAATCTGAAGCTTTCTTT.

The chain combines TRBV27 with TRBJ2-7; D possibly corresponds to TRBD1 (5 bases). This CDR3 has 16 residues. Germline V gene lookup returns CDR1 MNHEY and CDR2 SMNVEV (reference sequence). With 5 bases removed from V and 5 bases from J, the gap between germline ends came to 22 bases. The CDR3 sequence is CASSPPGRVKAHEQYF. CDR3 coding DNA: TGTGCCAGCAGTCCCCCGGGCAGGGTTAAAGCCCACGAGCAGTACTTC.

In this sample, this clone turned up a few times. Here the CDR3 reads CASGRDGYTF. CDR3 coding DNA: TGTGCCAGTGGTCGAGATGGCTACACCTTC. The chain joins TRBV19 to TRBJ1-2; the D is unclear. V lost 8 bases and J lost 6, with 7 bases in between. This CDR3 spans 10 amino acids. Germline V CDR1 and CDR2: LNHDA, SQIVND (reference sequence).

The chain uses TRBV5-1 and TRBJ2-1, with 8 bases lining up with TRBD2. There are 15 residues in the CDR3. Germline loops: CDR1 SGHRS, CDR2 YFSETQ. J was trimmed by 0 bases and V by 4 bases; bases with no gene match: 3. This CDR3 reads CASSLTSGSYNEQFF. The DNA of the CDR3 is TGCGCCAGCAGCCTTACTAGCGGCTCCTACAATGAGCAGTTCTTC.

This clone appeared a few times. This chain connects TRBV29-1 to TRBJ2-3; the match to TRBD2 covers 10 bases. The junction had 11 bases not matched to a gene; V was cut back by 3 bases and J by 2 bases. The CDR3 extends over 17 amino acids. CDR1 and CDR2 from the germline V gene are SQVTM and ANQGSEA. In nucleotides, the CDR3 is TGCAGCGTTGATTCCCAGCTAGCGGGGGATTACACAGATACGCAGTATTTT. This gives the protein CSVDSQLAGDYTDTQYF.

The CDR3 DNA reads as TGTGCCAGCAGCTTGTCGGGGAACACAGATACGCAGTATTTT. Protein sequence: CASSLSGNTDTQYF. The V call is TRBV5-8, the J call TRBJ2-3; D is perhaps TRBD2 (5 bases). Deletions cut 1 base from V and 2 bases from J, with 8 bases between. CDR1 and CDR2 (germline): SGHTS, YDEGEE. The CDR3 loop spans 14 amino acids.

This chain connects TRBV9 to TRBJ2-1; TRBD2 agrees at 7 bases. J was trimmed by 2 bases and V by 0 bases; bases with no gene match: 2. Germline V gene data show CDR1 as SGDLS and CDR2 as YYNGEE. CDR3 length equals 15 residues. CDR3 in amino acids: CASSVAGGTYNEQFF. For the CDR3, the DNA is TGTGCCAGCAGCGTAGCGGGGGGTACCTACAATGAGCAGTTCTTC.

The chain uses TRBV7-6 and TRBJ1-3; 7 nucleotides agree with TRBD1. The CDR3 spans 16 residues. Germline CDR1 and CDR2: SGHVS and FNYEAQ. The junction had 8 bases not matched to a gene; V was cut back by 6 bases and J by 0 bases. The CDR3 spells CASRLGGPSSGNTIYF. CDR3 bases: TGTGCCAGCAGACTAGGGGGCCCTAGCTCTGGAAACACCATATATTTT.

This clone has just a few counts. The chain combines TRBV2 with TRBJ1-1, with D perhaps TRBD1 (5 bases). The germline V gene has CDR1 SNHLY and CDR2 FYNNEI. The CDR3 is 13 amino acids. Trimming took off 4 bases at V and 1 base at J, with 7 bases between the two ends. CDR3 loop: CASSGQRNTEAFF. The CDR3 nucleotides read TGTGCCAGCAGTGGACAGAGGAACACTGAAGCTTTCTTT. Using reference TRBV2 and TRBJ1-1 for the parts outside the CDR3, the full variable domain is EPEVTQTPSHQVTQMGQEVILRCVPISNHLYFYWYRQILGQKVEFLVSFYNNEISEKSEIFDDQFSVERPDGSNFTLKIRSTKLEDSAMYFCASSGQRNTEAFFGQGTRLTVV.

The chain recombines TRBV12-5 with TRBJ2-1; D is possibly TRBD2 (5 bases). V dropped 2 bases and J dropped 8 bases, with 10 bases sitting between them. CDR1 and CDR2 from the germline V gene are LGHNT and FRNRAP. CDR3 length equals 13 residues. CDR3 nucleotides: TGTGCTAGTGGTTTGATCGGAGGACATGAGCAGTTCTTC. Translated, it gives CASGLIGGHEQFF.

This clone appeared a few times. V and J are TRBV9 and TRBJ2-3, with D unresolved. The germline V and J ends were trimmed by 0 bases and 4 bases, with 3 bases remaining between them. CDR3 length equals 12 residues. Germline values: CDR1 SGDLS, CDR2 YYNGEE. The CDR3 coding sequence is TGTGCCAGCAGCGTAGCTGCAGATACGCAGTATTTT. Translating gives CASSVAADTQYF.

The chain uses TRBV2 and TRBJ2-3; D not resolved. V lost 8 bases and J lost 4, with 10 bases in between. The CDR3 consists of 12 residues. The germline CDR1 and CDR2 sequences are SNHLY and FYNNEI. The CDR3: CASRRVSDTQYF. The CDR3, as DNA: TGTGCCAGCCGGAGAGTTTCAGATACGCAGTATTTT.

There are a few counts of this clone. The chain joins TRBV10-1 to TRBJ2-5, with 8 positions matching TRBD1. The end of the DNA is better explained by TRBJ2-7, so the J call may be wrong. This CDR3 region has 13 residues. Germline loops: CDR1 WNHNN, CDR2 SYGVQD (reference sequence). The CDR3 DNA follows: TGCGCCAGCAGTCGGACAGGGTGGTACGAGCAGTACTTC. It yields the protein CASSRTGWYEQYF.

This clone was detected a few times. V and J are TRBV6-1 and TRBJ2-2, with D possibly TRBD2 on 5 matching bases. The CDR3 is 14 amino acids. CDR1 and CDR2 from the germline V gene are MNHNS and SASEGT. The V end was cut by 7 bases, the J end by 3 bases, with 12 bases between. The CDR3 sequence is CASIHLAHTGELFF. In DNA form, the CDR3 reads TGTGCCAGCATCCACCTAGCTCACACCGGGGAGCTGTTTTTT.